Listed here are 13 T cell receptor beta chains from one sample, sequenced in a study of blood T cell repertoires in COVID-19. Clones were read by immunoSEQ multiplex PCR, and TCRdb kept only the in-frame ones, dropping some. The repertoire holds a few hundred thousand clones, roughly 89% seen once, with roughly a tenth in the top ten. The sequencing input was PBMCs or T cells enriched from blood (not recorded which). These receptors were taken from a woman in her twenties or thirties who had recovered from COVID-19.

This clone has only a few counts. The gene calls are TRBV7-9 and TRBJ1-1, with 8 positions matching TRBD1. Trimming removed 7 bases from V and 8 bases from J; junction bases left unmatched: 12. This CDR3 has 14 amino acids. Per germline, CDR1 SEHNR and CDR2 FQNEAQ (reference sequence). The DNA of the CDR3 is TGTGCCAGCATCTCCGGGACAGGTCCTCGAGAAGCTTTCTTT. Protein: CASISGTGPREAFF.

The V gene is TRBV28, the J gene TRBJ1-4; 7 bases agree with TRBD1. The length of the CDR3 is 14 residues. Germline V gene lookup returns CDR1 MDHEN and CDR2 SYDVKM. The V and J ends lost 3 bases and 7 bases, in that order; junction bases with no gene match: 5. This chain's CDR3 is CASSFQDRTEKLFF. DNA of the CDR3: TGTGCCAGCAGTTTTCAGGACAGGACTGAAAAACTGTTTTTT.

V gene TRBV10-3 combines with J gene TRBJ2-1; D remains ambiguous. Trimming left V 8 bases short and J 4 bases short, with 12 bases between. CDR1 and CDR2 (germline): ENHRY, SYGVKD. The CDR3 is 13 residues long. CDR3 in DNA: TGTGCCATCGGCACAGAACCTTACAATGAGCAGTTCTTC. Translating gives CAIGTEPYNEQFF.

J is TRBJ2-6 and V is TRBV2, with D perhaps matching TRBD2 (6 bases). This CDR3 comprises 17 residues. CDR1 and CDR2 (germline): SNHLY, FYNNEI. Between the trimmed V and J ends, which lost 1 base and 0 bases, there was a span of 10 bases. The CDR3 is CASSEGGDFSGANVLTF. The CDR3 DNA reads TGTGCCAGCAGTGAAGGAGGGGACTTCTCTGGGGCCAACGTCCTGACTTTC.

The J gene is TRBJ2-1, the V gene TRBV9, with D maybe TRBD2 (6 bases). Germline CDR1 is SGDLS and CDR2 is YYNGEE. The length of the CDR3 is 15 residues. V was pared by 2 bases and J by 1 base, with 10 bases between. DNA for the CDR3: TGTGCCAGCAGCGTCTTAGCGGATTCCTACAATGAGCAGTTCTTC. Translated, it gives CASSVLADSYNEQFF.

The CDR3 loop reads CASSPRDTWTQYF. The CDR3 DNA reads as TGTGCCAGCAGCCCCCGGGACACATGGACCCAGTACTTC. V and J are TRBV27 and TRBJ2-5; perhaps TRBD1 as D (6 bases). CDR3 length: 13 amino acids. V shed 6 bases and J shed 7 bases, with 15 bases lying between them. Germline V CDR1 and CDR2: MNHEY, SMNVEV (reference sequence).

This clone has just one count. The chain has TRBV11-2 and TRBJ2-3; weak D call: TRBD1 (5 bases). Germline values: CDR1 SGHAT, CDR2 FQNNGV. The CDR3 has 11 residues. Trimming pared 8 bases from V and 3 bases from J, leaving 6 bases between. The CDR3 here is CASAGTDTQYF. The CDR3 DNA sequence: TGTGCCAGCGCAGGGACAGATACGCAGTATTTT.

This chain uses TRBV6-6 with TRBJ2-2; possible D gene TRBD1, 5 bases. V gave up 2 bases and J gave up 3 bases, with 13 bases separating them. From germline, CDR1 is MNHNY and CDR2 SVGAGI (reference sequence). There are 16 residues in the CDR3. DNA of the CDR3: TGTGCCAGCAGTTACGTGGCAGGGCTGCACACCGGGGAGCTGTTTTTT. Translating it yields CASSYVAGLHTGELFF.

In this sample, this clone turned up once. This rearrangement joins TRBV27 to TRBJ2-1; D may be TRBD2 (5 bases). Germline V CDR1 and CDR2: MNHEY, SMNVEV (reference sequence). This CDR3 has 15 amino acids. V lost 7 bases and J lost 3, with 16 bases in between. The chain's CDR3 is CASNEFRGVYNEQFF. CDR3 DNA: TGTGCCAGCAATGAGTTCCGGGGAGTCTACAATGAGCAGTTCTTC.

The V gene is TRBV5-1, the J gene TRBJ2-2; TRBD1 aligns across 8 bases. CDR1 and CDR2 from the germline V gene are SGHRS and YFSETQ. The trim removed 2 bases at V and 9 bases at J, leaving 15 bases unmatched. This CDR3 is 17 amino acids long. The CDR3 reads CASSFLEVGQGERELFF. The CDR3, as DNA: TGCGCCAGCAGCTTTCTCGAAGTAGGACAGGGTGAGAGGGAGCTGTTTTTT.

The chain links TRBV2 to TRBJ2-2; possible D gene TRBD1, 7 bases. In germline, CDR1 is SNHLY, CDR2 FYNNEI. The ends were cut back, 6 bases at V and 2 bases at J, with 16 bases in the middle. The length of the CDR3 is 16 residues. The CDR3 loop is CASSRAGTANTGELFF. The CDR3 DNA reads as TGTGCCAGCAGCAGGGCGGGGACAGCCAACACCGGGGAGCTGTTTTTT.

The chain employs TRBV20-1 and TRBJ1-3; TRBD1 aligns across 9 bases. There are 15 residues in the CDR3. V gave up 3 bases and J gave up 0 bases; unmatched junction bases: 3. Germline lookup yields CDR1 DFQATT and CDR2 SNEGSKA (reference sequence). Written as DNA, the CDR3 is TGCAGTGCTAGTCCGGGACAGGGCTCTGGAAACACCATATATTTT. Its protein is CSASPGQGSGNTIYF.

J is TRBJ2-2 and V is TRBV7-9; 9 bases map to TRBD2. There are 15 residues in the CDR3. Trimming removed 1 base from V and 7 bases from J; junction bases left unmatched: 4. Germline CDR1 and CDR2: SEHNR and FQNEAQ (reference sequence). In DNA form, the CDR3 reads TGTGCCAGCAGCTTAGTAGAGCGGGAGGTCGGGGAGCTGTTTTTT. It codes for CASSLVEREVGELFF.